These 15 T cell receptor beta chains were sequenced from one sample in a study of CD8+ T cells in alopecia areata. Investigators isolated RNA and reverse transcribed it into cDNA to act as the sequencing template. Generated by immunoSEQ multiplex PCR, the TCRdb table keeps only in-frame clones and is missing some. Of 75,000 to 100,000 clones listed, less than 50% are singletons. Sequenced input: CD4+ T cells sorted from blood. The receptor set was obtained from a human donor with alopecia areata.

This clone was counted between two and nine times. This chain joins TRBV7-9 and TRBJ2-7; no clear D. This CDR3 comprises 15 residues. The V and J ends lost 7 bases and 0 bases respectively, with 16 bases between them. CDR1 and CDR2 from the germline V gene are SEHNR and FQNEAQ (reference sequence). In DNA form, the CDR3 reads TGTGCCAGCAACGAAGTTGGACCACGCTCCTACGAGCAGTACTTC. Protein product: CASNEVGPRSYEQYF.

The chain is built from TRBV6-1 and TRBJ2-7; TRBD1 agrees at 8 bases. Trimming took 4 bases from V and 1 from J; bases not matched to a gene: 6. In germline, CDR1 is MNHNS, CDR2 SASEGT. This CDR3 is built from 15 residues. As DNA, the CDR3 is TGTGCCAGCAGTGGCCCGGGACAGGCGTCCTACGAGCAGTACTTC. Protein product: CASSGPGQASYEQYF.

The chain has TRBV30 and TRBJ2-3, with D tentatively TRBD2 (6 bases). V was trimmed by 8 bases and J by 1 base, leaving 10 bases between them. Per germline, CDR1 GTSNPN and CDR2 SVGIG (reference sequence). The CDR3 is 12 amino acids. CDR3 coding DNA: TGTGCCGGGACTCGGGGCACAGATACGCAGTATTTT. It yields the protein CAGTRGTDTQYF.

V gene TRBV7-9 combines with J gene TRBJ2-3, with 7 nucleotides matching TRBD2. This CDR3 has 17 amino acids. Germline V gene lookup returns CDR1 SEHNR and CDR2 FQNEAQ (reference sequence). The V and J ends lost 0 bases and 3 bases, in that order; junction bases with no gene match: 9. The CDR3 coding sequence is TGTGCCAGCAGCTTAGCGCACGGGGCGGGAGTTACAGATACGCAGTATTTT. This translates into CASSLAHGAGVTDTQYF.

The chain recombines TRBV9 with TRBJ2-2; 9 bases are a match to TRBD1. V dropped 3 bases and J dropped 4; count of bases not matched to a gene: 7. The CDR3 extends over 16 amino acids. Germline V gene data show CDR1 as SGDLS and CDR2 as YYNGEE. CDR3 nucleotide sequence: TGTGCCAGCAGCGCAACGACAGGGGGGACCACCGGGGAGCTGTTTTTT. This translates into CASSATTGGTTGELFF.

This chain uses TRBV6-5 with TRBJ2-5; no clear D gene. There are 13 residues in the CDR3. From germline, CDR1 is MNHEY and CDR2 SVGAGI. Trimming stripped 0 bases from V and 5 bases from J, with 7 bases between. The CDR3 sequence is CASSYSYLETQYF. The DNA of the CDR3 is TGTGCCAGCAGTTACTCGTATTTGGAGACCCAGTACTTC.

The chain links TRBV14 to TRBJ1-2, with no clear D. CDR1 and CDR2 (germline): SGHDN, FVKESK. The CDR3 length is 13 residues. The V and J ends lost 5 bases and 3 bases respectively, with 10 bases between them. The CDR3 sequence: CASSARRDYGYTF. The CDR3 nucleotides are TGTGCCAGCAGCGCTCGCCGCGACTATGGCTACACCTTC.

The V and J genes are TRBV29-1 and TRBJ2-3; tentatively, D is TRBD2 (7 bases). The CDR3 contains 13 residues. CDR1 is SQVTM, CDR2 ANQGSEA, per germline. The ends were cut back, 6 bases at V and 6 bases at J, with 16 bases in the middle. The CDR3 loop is CSVGAGVGDTQYF. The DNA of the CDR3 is TGCAGCGTGGGGGCGGGGGTCGGGGATACGCAGTATTTT.

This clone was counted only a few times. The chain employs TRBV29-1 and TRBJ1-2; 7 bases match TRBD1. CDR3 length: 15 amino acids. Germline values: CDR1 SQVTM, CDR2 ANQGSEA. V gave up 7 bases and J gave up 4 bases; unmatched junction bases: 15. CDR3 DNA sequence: TGCAGCGCGGAGGGGTCGGCAGGGGGAATCTATGGCTACACCTTC. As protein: CSAEGSAGGIYGYTF. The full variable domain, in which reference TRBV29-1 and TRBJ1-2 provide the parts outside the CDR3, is SAVISQKPSRDICQRGTSLTIQCQVDSQVTMMFWYRQQPGQSLTLIATANQGSEATYESGFVIDKFPISRPNLTFSTLTVSNMSPEDSSIYLCSAEGSAGGIYGYTFGSGTRLTVV.

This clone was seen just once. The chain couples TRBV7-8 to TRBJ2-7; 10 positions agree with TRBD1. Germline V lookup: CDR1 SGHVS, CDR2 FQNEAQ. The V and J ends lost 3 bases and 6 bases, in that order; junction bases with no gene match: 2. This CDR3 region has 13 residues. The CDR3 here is CASSFGQGGEQYF. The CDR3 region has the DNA TGTGCCAGCAGCTTTGGACAGGGGGGCGAGCAGTACTTC.

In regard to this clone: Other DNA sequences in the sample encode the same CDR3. The DNA for the CDR3 is TGCGCCAGCAGCTTGGATGGGGACTCCTACAATGAGCAGTTCTTC. It yields the protein CASSLDGDSYNEQFF. This chain links TRBV5-1 with TRBJ2-1; D is unresolved. With 0 bases removed from V and 0 bases from J, the gap between germline ends came to 7 bases. The CDR3 consists of 15 residues. Germline CDR1 and CDR2: SGHRS and YFSETQ.

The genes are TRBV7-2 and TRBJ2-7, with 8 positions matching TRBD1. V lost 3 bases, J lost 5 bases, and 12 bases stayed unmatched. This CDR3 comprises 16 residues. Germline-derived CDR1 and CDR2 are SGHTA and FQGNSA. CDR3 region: CASSFRRTGNKDEQYF. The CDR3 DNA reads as TGTGCCAGCAGCTTTAGGCGGACAGGGAATAAGGACGAGCAGTACTTC.

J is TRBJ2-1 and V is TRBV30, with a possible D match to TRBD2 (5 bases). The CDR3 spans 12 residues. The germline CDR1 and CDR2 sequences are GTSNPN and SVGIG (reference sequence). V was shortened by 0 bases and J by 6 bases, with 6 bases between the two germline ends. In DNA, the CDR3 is TGTGCCTGGAGTGTTCGGGGCAATGAGCAGTTCTTC. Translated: CAWSVRGNEQFF.

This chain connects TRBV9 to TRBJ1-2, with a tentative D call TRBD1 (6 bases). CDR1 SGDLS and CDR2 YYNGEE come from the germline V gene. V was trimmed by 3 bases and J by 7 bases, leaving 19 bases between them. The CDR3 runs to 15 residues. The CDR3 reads CASSAGQQRVFGYTF. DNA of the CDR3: TGTGCCAGCAGCGCCGGACAGCAGCGTGTTTTTGGCTACACCTTC.

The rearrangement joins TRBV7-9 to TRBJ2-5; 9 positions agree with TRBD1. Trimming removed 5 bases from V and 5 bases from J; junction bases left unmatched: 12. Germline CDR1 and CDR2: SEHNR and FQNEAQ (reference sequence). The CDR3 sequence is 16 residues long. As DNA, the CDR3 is TGTGCCAGCAGCCCTCCCGGGACAGGGAGGGGCGAGACCCAGTACTTC. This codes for CASSPPGTGRGETQYF.